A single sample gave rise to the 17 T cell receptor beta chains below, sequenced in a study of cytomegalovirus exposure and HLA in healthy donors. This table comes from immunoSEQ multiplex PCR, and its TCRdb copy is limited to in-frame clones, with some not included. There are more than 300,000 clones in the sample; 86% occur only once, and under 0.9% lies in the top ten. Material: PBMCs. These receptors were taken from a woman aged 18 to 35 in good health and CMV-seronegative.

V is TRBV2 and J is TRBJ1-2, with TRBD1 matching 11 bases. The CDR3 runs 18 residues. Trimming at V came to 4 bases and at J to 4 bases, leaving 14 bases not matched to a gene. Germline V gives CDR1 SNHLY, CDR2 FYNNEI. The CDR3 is CASSGPRTGGAIGYGYTF. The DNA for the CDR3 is TGTGCCAGCAGTGGTCCAAGGACAGGGGGCGCGATCGGCTATGGCTACACCTTC.

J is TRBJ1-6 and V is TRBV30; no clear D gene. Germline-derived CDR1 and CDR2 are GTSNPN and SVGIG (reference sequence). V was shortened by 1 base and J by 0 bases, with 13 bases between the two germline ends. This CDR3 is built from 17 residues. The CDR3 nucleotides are TGTGCCTGGAGTGCAAGGAGTTTAAGCTCCTATAATTCACCCCTCCACTTT. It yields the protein CAWSARSLSSYNSPLHF.

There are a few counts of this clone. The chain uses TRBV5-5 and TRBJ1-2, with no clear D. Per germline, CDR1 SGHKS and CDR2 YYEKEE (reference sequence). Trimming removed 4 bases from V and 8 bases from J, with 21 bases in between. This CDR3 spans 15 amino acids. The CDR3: CASSPGVGPSGGYTF. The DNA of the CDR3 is TGTGCCAGCAGCCCCGGGGTAGGGCCTAGTGGCGGCTACACCTTC.

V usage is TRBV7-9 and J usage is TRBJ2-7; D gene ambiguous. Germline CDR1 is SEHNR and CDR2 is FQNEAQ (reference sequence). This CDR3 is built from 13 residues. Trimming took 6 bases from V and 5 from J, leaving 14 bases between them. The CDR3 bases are TGTGCCAGCAGACCACCAGTTGGAGACGAGCAGTACTTC. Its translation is CASRPPVGDEQYF.

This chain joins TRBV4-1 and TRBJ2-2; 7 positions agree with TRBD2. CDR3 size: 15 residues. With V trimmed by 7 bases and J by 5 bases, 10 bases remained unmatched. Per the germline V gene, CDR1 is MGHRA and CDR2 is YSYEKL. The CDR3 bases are TGCGCCAGCACTCCTAGCGGCCTAGGAACCGGGGAGCTGTTTTTT. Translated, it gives CASTPSGLGTGELFF.

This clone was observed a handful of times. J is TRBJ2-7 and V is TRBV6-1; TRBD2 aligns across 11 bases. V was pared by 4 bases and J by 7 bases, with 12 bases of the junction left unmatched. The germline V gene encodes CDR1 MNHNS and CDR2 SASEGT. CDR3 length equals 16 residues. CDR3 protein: CASSVKVAGGRREQYF. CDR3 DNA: TGTGCCAGCAGTGTAAAGGTAGCGGGAGGGCGTAGGGAGCAGTACTTC.

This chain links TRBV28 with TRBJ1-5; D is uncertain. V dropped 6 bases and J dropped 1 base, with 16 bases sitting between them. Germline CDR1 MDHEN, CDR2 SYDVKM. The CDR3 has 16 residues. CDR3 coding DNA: TGTGCCAGCAGCCCTTTTGTTGGGCCAAGCAATCAGCCCCAGCATTTT. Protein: CASSPFVGPSNQPQHF.

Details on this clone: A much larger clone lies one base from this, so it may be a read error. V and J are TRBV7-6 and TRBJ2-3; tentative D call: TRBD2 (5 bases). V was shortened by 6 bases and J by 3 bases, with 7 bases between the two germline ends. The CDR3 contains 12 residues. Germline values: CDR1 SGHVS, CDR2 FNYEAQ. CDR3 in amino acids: CASRTGTDTQYF. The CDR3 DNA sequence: TGTGCCAGCAGGACGGGGACAGATACGCAGTATTTT.

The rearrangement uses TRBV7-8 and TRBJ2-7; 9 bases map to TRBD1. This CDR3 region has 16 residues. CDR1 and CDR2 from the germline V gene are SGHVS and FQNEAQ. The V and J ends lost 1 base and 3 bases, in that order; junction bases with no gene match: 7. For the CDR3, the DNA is TGTGCCAGCAGCTTAGAGAACAGGGGGCGCAACTACGAGCAGTACTTC. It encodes CASSLENRGRNYEQYF.

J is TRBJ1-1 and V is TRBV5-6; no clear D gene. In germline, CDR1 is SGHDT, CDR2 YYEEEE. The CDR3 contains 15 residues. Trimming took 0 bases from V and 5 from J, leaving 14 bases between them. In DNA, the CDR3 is TGTGCCAGCAGCTTGGGTTTCGGGTCCTGGACTGAAGCTTTCTTT. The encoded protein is CASSLGFGSWTEAFF.

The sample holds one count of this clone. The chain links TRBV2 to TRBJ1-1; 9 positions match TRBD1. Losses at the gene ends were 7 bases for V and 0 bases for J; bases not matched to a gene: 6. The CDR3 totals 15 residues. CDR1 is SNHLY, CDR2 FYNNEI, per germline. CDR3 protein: CASTGQGSMNTEAFF. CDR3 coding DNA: TGTGCCAGCACTGGACAGGGGTCTATGAACACTGAAGCTTTCTTT.

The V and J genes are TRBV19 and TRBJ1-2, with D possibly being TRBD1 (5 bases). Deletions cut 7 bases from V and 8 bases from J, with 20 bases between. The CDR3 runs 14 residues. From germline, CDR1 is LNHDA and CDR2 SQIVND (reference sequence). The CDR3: CASTPRASRGGYTF. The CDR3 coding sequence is TGTGCCAGTACCCCCCGCGCCAGCCGGGGGGGCTACACCTTC. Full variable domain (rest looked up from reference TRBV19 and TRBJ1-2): DGGITQSPKYLFRKEGQNVTLSCEQNLNHDAMYWYRQDPGQGLRLIYYSQIVNDFQKGDIAEGYSVSREKKESFPLTVTSAQKNPTAFYLCASTPRASRGGYTFGSGTRLTVV.

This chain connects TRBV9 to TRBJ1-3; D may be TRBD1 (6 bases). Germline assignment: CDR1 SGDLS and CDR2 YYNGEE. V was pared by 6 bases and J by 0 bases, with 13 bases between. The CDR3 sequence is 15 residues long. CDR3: CASNKGQSSGNTIYF. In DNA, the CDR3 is TGTGCCAGCAACAAGGGACAATCCTCTGGAAACACCATATATTTT. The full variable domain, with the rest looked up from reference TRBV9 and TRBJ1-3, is DSGVTQTPKHLITATGQRVTLRCSPRSGDLSVYWYQQSLDQGLQFLIQYYNGEERAKGNILERFSAQQFPDLHSELNLSSLELGDSALYFCASNKGQSSGNTIYFGEGSWLTVV.

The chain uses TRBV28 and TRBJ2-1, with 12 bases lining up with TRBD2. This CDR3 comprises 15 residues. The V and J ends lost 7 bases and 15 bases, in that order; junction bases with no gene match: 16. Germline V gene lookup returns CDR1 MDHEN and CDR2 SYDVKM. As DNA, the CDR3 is TGTGCCAGCATCCCTTCTAGCGGGGGGGCCGATTGGCCGTTCTTC. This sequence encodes CASIPSSGGADWPFF.

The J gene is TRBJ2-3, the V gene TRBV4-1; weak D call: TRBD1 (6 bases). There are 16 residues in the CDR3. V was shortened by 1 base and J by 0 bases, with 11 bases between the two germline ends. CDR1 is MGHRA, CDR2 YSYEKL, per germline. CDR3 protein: CASSQGSTGSTDTQYF. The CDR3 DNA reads TGCGCCAGCAGCCAAGGGTCGACAGGAAGCACAGATACGCAGTATTTT.

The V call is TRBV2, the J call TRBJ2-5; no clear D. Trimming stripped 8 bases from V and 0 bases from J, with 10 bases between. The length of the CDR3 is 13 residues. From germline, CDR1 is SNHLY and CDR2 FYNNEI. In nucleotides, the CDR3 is TGTGCCAGCCTACGATCGTACCAAGAGACCCAGTACTTC. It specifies CASLRSYQETQYF.

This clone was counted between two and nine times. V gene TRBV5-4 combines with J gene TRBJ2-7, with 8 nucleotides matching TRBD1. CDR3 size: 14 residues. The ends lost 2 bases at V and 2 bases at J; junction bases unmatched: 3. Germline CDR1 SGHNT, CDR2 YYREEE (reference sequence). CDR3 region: CASSFAGGAYEQYF. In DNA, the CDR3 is TGTGCCAGCAGCTTCGCAGGGGGCGCCTACGAGCAGTACTTC.